One sample yielded the 28 T cell receptor beta chains listed below, sequenced in a study of regulatory T cells in long-lasting Graves disease (dated by TCRdb to about 2021). The library was prepared using multiplex PCR. Sequencing was carried out with an Illumina HiSeq 4000. To build TCR beta libraries, CDR3 regions were amplified by Arm-PCR using iRepertoire HTBI primers. TCRdb took the public reads, trimmed them with fastp at Q25, ran MiXCR for clone calling and kept in-frame beta chains. Each entry merges the rows of one CDR3 protein and shows their most common DNA and genes. The sample table shows about 290,000 distinct CDR3 sequences, and approximately 20% are seen once. In total, the top ten clones hold approximately 53% of the sample. The sample's time point, from its label and the paper: persistent/refractory GD, antithyroid drugs over 5 years with positive TRAb. For both TCR sequencing and RNA sequencing, RNA was extracted from PBMCs using TRIzol.

This sample comprised peripheral blood mononuclear cells (PBMCs), obtained when the disease was refractory, from a patient treated with antithyroid drugs. The receptor set was obtained from a female donor with Graves disease.

The table lists this clonotype with a count of one. The rearrangement links TRBV12-3 or TRBV12-4 to TRBJ2-1; D ambiguous. Trimming shortened V by 0 bases and J by 8 bases, and 5 bases separated the two germline ends. The CDR3 covers 12 residues. The CDR3 DNA reads as TGTGCCAGCAGTTTAGCCCCGCATGAGCAGTTCTTC. Amino acid sequence: CASSLAPHEQFF.

This clonotype occurred a few times. With a far larger clone one base away, a read error is the likely cause. Because it lacks the conserved phenylalanine or tryptophan at the end, this CDR3 is likely a read error. The CDR3: CASSLLALQETQYL. The CDR3 nucleotides are TGTGCCAGCAGCTTACTAGCGCTTCAAGAGACCCAGTACCTC. The rearrangement joins TRBV9 to TRBJ2-5, with TRBD2 matching over 7 bases. The trim removed 4 bases at V and 2 bases at J, leaving 5 bases unmatched. The CDR3 has 14 residues. Germline V gene lookup returns CDR1 SGDLS and CDR2 YYNGEE.

This clonotype was counted between two and nine times. The chain combines TRBV20-1 with TRBJ2-1; 7 positions agree with TRBD2. J was trimmed by 2 bases and V by 3 bases; bases with no gene match: 13. Germline values: CDR1 DFQATT, CDR2 SNEGSKA (reference sequence). There are 17 residues in the CDR3. The CDR3 nucleotides read TGCAGTGCTAGTCGCGGGCGTCTAGCGGAGCCCTACAATGAGCAGTTCTTC. It is translated as CSASRGRLAEPYNEQFF.

A few counts support this clonotype. CDR3 nucleotides: TGCAGTGCTAGAACCATCTCTGCTTCTTACGAGCAGTACTTC. Protein sequence: CSARTISASYEQYF. The chain combines TRBV20-1 with TRBJ2-7; the D is unclear. Germline V gives CDR1 DFQATT, CDR2 SNEGSKA (reference sequence). This CDR3 is 14 amino acids long. Trimming stripped 2 bases from V and 4 bases from J, with 15 bases between.

This clonotype was observed a handful of times. The chain is built from TRBV7-2 and TRBJ1-5, with D unclear. Trimming left V 2 bases short and J 0 bases short, with 5 bases between. Per germline, CDR1 SGHTA and CDR2 FQGNSA. CDR3 size: 14 residues. CDR3 nucleotides: TGTGCCAGCAGCTTAATGGATAGCAATCAGCCCCAGCATTTT. It codes for CASSLMDSNQPQHF.

This clonotype was seen ten or more times. The chain couples TRBV12-3 or TRBV12-4 to TRBJ2-5; D might be TRBD2 (5 bases). V gave up 3 bases and J gave up 4 bases, with 12 bases separating them. This CDR3 is 14 amino acids long. CDR3 DNA sequence: TGTGCCAGCAGTTTTAGGGATGGAGGAGAGACCCAGTACTTC. Protein: CASSFRDGGETQYF.

This clonotype was detected ten times or more. The chain combines TRBV28 with TRBJ2-7; TRBD1 aligns across 8 bases. The V gene end was trimmed by 6 bases and the J gene end by 0 bases; junction bases not matched to a gene: 1. The germline V gene has CDR1 MDHEN and CDR2 SYDVKM. The CDR3 totals 13 residues. CDR3 sequence (DNA): TGTGCCAGCAGGGGGACAGGCTCCTACGAGCAGTACTTC. This codes for CASRGTGSYEQYF.

This clonotype showed up many times. The chain couples TRBV11-2 to TRBJ1-1, with TRBD1 as a possible D gene (6 bases). From germline, CDR1 is SGHAT and CDR2 FQNNGV. The CDR3 runs to 15 residues. Trimming removed 3 bases at V and 4 bases at J, with 15 bases between. This chain's CDR3 is CASSFKGGSGTEAFF. CDR3 DNA sequence: TGTGCCAGCAGCTTTAAGGGGGGTTCGGGCACTGAAGCTTTCTTT.

At least ten counts were recorded for this clonotype. This chain connects TRBV20-1 to TRBJ1-1, with 11 nucleotides matching TRBD1. The CDR3 is 17 residues long. V was clipped by 0 bases and J by 6 bases; unmatched bases: 12. Germline V gene data show CDR1 as DFQATT and CDR2 as SNEGSKA (reference sequence). The CDR3 coding sequence is TGCAGTGCTAGAGATCGGGGGACAGGGGGGAGTTTCGCTGAAGCTTTCTTT. Its protein is CSARDRGTGGSFAEAFF.

Notes on this clonotype: Lacking the conserved final phenylalanine or tryptophan, this CDR3 likely reflects a read error. The rearrangement joins TRBV18 to TRBJ1-1, with unresolved D. Germline-derived CDR1 and CDR2 are KGHSH and LQKENI. This CDR3 contains 15 residues. Deletions cut 0 bases from V and 2 bases from J, with 10 bases between. The chain's CDR3 is CASSPPGTANTEAFL. Here the CDR3 DNA reads TGTGCCAGCTCACCACCGGGAACAGCAAACACTGAAGCTTTCCTT.

This chain connects TRBV6-2 or TRBV6-3 to TRBJ1-5; tentative D call: TRBD1 (5 bases). Germline assignment: CDR1 MNHEY and CDR2 SVGEGT. The V and J ends lost 0 bases and 7 bases respectively, with 10 bases between them. The CDR3 has 14 residues. Here the CDR3 DNA reads TGTGCCAGCAGTTACTCGGGGGTTCGGCAGCCCCAGCATTTT. Its translation: CASSYSGVRQPQHF.

The V and J genes are TRBV19 and TRBJ2-6, with D unclear. Germline CDR1 is LNHDA and CDR2 is SQIVND (reference sequence). Deletions cut 0 bases from V and 1 base from J, with 4 bases between. CDR3 size: 15 residues. The CDR3 sequence: CASSIERSGANVLTF. CDR3 in DNA: TGTGCCAGTAGTATAGAGAGGTCTGGGGCCAACGTCCTGACTTTC.

This clonotype was observed a handful of times. The chain recombines TRBV20-1 with TRBJ2-7, with D uncertain. V shed 5 bases and J shed 2 bases, with 19 bases lying between them. The CDR3 is 15 residues long. Germline V CDR1 and CDR2: DFQATT, SNEGSKA (reference sequence). CDR3 nucleotide sequence: TGCAGTGCTGAAGACACCACCGGGCCCACCTACGAGCAGTACTTC. This encodes CSAEDTTGPTYEQYF.

This clonotype was recorded many times. V is TRBV20-1 and J is TRBJ2-5, with D maybe TRBD1 (5 bases). Germline-derived CDR1 and CDR2 are DFQATT and SNEGSKA (reference sequence). The germline V and J ends were trimmed by 0 bases and 3 bases, with 11 bases remaining between them. CDR3 length equals 14 residues. CDR3 residues: CSARDTTAEETQYF. The CDR3, as DNA: TGCAGTGCTAGAGATACGACAGCCGAAGAGACCCAGTACTTC.

The genes are TRBV6-4 and TRBJ2-7; D is possibly TRBD1 (6 bases). Germline V gene data show CDR1 as MRHNA and CDR2 as SNTAGT. The CDR3 is 15 residues long. Trimming pared 4 bases from V and 0 bases from J, leaving 13 bases between. CDR3 bases: TGTGCCAGCAGTGTATTCAGGGGCAGCTCCTACGAGCAGTACTTC. Translated: CASSVFRGSSYEQYF.

The chain carries TRBV27 and TRBJ2-5, with D unclear. Trimming left V 5 bases short and J 4 bases short, with 8 bases between. In germline, CDR1 is MNHEY, CDR2 SMNVEV (reference sequence). The CDR3 is 12 amino acids. CDR3 region: CASSDTRETQYF. The CDR3 bases are TGTGCCAGCAGTGATACAAGAGAGACCCAGTACTTC.

This clonotype occurred many times. The V gene is TRBV28, the J gene TRBJ1-4; TRBD1 agrees at 7 bases. Germline-derived CDR1 and CDR2 are MDHEN and SYDVKM. The CDR3 spans 15 residues. V gave up 5 bases and J gave up 12 bases; unmatched junction bases: 15. CDR3 sequence: CASSPRGQRLGELFF. The CDR3 region has the DNA TGTGCCAGCAGTCCCAGGGGACAGAGACTTGGGGAACTGTTTTTT. Full variable domain (missing parts from reference TRBV28 and TRBJ1-4): DVKVTQSSRYLVKRTGEKVFLECVQDMDHENMFWYRQDPGLGLRLIYFSYDVKMKEKGDIPEGYSVSREKKERFSLILESASTNQTSMYLCASSPRGQRLGELFFGSGTQLSVL.

This clonotype was detected a few times. V gene TRBV6-5 combines with J gene TRBJ2-7, with TRBD2 as a possible D gene (5 bases). This CDR3 is built from 16 residues. Germline CDR1 is MNHEY and CDR2 is SVGAGI. Trimming took off 0 bases at V and 2 bases at J, with 14 bases between the two ends. The chain's CDR3 is CASSYSTGYGPYEQYF. DNA of the CDR3: TGTGCCAGCAGTTACTCAACGGGGTATGGACCCTACGAGCAGTACTTC.

This clonotype showed up many times. The rearrangement links TRBV7-9 to TRBJ1-2, with 9 bases that match TRBD1. This CDR3 is built from 14 residues. Germline-derived CDR1 and CDR2 are SEHNR and FQNEAQ (reference sequence). Losses at the gene ends were 6 bases for V and 8 bases for J; bases not matched to a gene: 10. Written as DNA, the CDR3 is TGTGCCAGCAGTCTCACCGGGACAGGGAGCGGCTACACCTTC. Its translation is CASSLTGTGSGYTF.

J is TRBJ2-3 and V is TRBV2, with D possibly TRBD2 on 5 matching bases. Germline V lookup: CDR1 SNHLY, CDR2 FYNNEI. V lost 6 bases and J 2 bases, leaving 15 bases between the germline ends. This CDR3 comprises 15 residues. CDR3 sequence: CASREWRAVTDTQYF. The CDR3 DNA follows: TGTGCCAGCAGGGAATGGCGGGCGGTCACAGATACGCAGTATTTT.

This clonotype was detected many times. This rearrangement joins TRBV11-2 to TRBJ2-2; D is uncertain. The CDR3 has 13 residues. The germline V and J ends were trimmed by 5 bases and 6 bases, with 10 bases remaining between them. Germline CDR1 and CDR2: SGHAT and FQNNGV. The CDR3 bases are TGTGCCAGCAGCATCGATAGGGCCGGGGAGCTGTTTTTT. Amino acids: CASSIDRAGELFF.

This clonotype appeared many times. The chain combines TRBV27 with TRBJ1-5; a weak D match, TRBD1 (5 bases). The germline V gene encodes CDR1 MNHEY and CDR2 SMNVEV (reference sequence). The length of the CDR3 is 14 residues. Trimming removed 6 bases from V and 0 bases from J, with 9 bases in between. In nucleotides, the CDR3 is TGTGCCAGCAGCCTGGGGGGTAGCAATCAGCCCCAGCATTTT. Translating gives CASSLGGSNQPQHF.

There are a few counts of this clonotype. The chain is built from TRBV18 and TRBJ2-7; TRBD2 might be the D (6 bases). V lost 5 bases, J lost 6 bases, and 14 bases lay in between. The CDR3 loop spans 13 amino acids. Per germline, CDR1 KGHSH and CDR2 LQKENI. CDR3 in DNA: TGTGCCAGCTCAACCATCGGGAGACCCGAGCAGTACTTC. Amino acid sequence: CASSTIGRPEQYF.

This clonotype has ten or more counts. The V call is TRBV7-2, the J call TRBJ2-5, with D possibly being TRBD1 (5 bases). The CDR3 is 13 amino acids. Trimming left V 1 base short and J 2 bases short, with 5 bases between. In germline, CDR1 is SGHTA, CDR2 FQGNSA. DNA of the CDR3: TGTGCCAGCAGCTTAGGACAGCAAGAGACCCAGTACTTC. Its protein product is CASSLGQQETQYF.

The rearrangement uses TRBV18 and TRBJ2-3; 16 bases agree with TRBD2. Germline CDR1 reads KGHSH; CDR2 reads LQKENI. Trimming removed 2 bases from V and 10 bases from J; junction bases left unmatched: 9. The CDR3 spans 17 residues. The CDR3 sequence: CASSPGTSGRAAGAQYF. The CDR3 DNA reads TGTGCCAGCTCACCAGGGACTAGCGGGAGGGCCGCCGGAGCGCAGTATTTT.

Ten or more counts support this clonotype. The chain recombines TRBV12-3 or TRBV12-4 with TRBJ1-5; D is undetermined. V was pared by 0 bases and J by 7 bases, with 7 bases between. The CDR3 sequence is 13 residues long. The CDR3: CASSLAQQQPQHF. DNA for the CDR3: TGTGCCAGCAGTTTAGCTCAACAGCAGCCCCAGCATTTT.

This clonotype was counted only a few times. J is TRBJ2-2 and V is TRBV29-1; D may match TRBD1 or TRBD2 (6 bases each). Germline V lookup: CDR1 SQVTM, CDR2 ANQGSEA. The CDR3 is made up of 14 amino acids. V lost 4 bases and J 3 bases, leaving 12 bases between the germline ends. The DNA of the CDR3 is TGCAGCGTTGGAAGGGGGGTTGACACCGGGGAGCTGTTTTTT. Translating gives CSVGRGVDTGELFF.

The sample holds one count of this clonotype. The chain employs TRBV6-1 and TRBJ2-7, with TRBD1 matching 9 bases. This CDR3 region has 14 residues. The V segment lost 6 bases and the J segment 5 bases; nucleotides outside the gene matches: 8. CDR1 MNHNS and CDR2 SASEGT come from the germline V gene. CDR3 amino acids: CASSQRRDRDEQYF. The CDR3 coding sequence is TGTGCCAGCAGCCAACGCCGGGACAGGGACGAGCAGTACTTC.